This paragraph covers one T cell receptor beta chain sequence. What it binds is unknown. The CDR3 extends over 13 amino acids. V was trimmed by 3 bases and J by 6 bases, leaving 12 bases between them. Germline CDR1 is SGHTA and CDR2 is FQGNSA. This sample was included in a study of T cells in localized non-small cell lung cancer. Clones were sequenced by immunoSEQ multiplex PCR, and TCRdb holds only the in-frame ones, with some missing. The data hold tens of thousands of clones, with about four fifths observed a single time. Study-level results: Patients showing higher blood T cell density tended to see longer overall survival. Uninvolved adjacent lung showed peak T cell clonality, exceeding tumor.

The sequenced sample was PBMCs, obtained before any cancer treatment. The TCR was taken from a man between 40 and 70 years old with stage II lung adenocarcinoma. The chain combines TRBV7-2 with TRBJ2-7; D unresolved. This CDR3 reads CASSLRSGREQYF. The CDR3 DNA follows: TGTGCCAGCAGCTTGAGGAGTGGCCGCGAGCAGTACTTC.